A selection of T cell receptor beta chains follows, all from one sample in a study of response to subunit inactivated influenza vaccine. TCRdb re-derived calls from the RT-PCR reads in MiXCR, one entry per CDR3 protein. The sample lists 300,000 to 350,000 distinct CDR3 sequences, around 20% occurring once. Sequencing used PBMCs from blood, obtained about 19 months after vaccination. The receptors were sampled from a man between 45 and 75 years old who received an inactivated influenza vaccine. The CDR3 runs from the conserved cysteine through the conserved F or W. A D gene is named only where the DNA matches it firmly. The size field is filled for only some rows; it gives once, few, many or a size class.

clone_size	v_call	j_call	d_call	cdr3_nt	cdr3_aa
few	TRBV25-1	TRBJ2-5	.	TGTGCCAGCAGCCCCCCCGGGGGACAAGAGACCCAGTACTTC	CASSPPGGQETQYF
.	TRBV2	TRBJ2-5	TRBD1	TGTGCCAGCAGGCAAACAGGGGGAATGGGAGAGACCCAGTACTTC	CASRQTGGMGETQYF
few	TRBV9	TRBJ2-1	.	TGTGCCAGCAGCTCTGGCACTAGCATCTACAATGAGCAGTTCTTC	CASSSGTSIYNEQFF
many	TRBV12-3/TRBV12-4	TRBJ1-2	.	TGTGCCAGCAGCCAAGAAGGGGTAATTGCGTATGGCTACACCTTC	CASSQEGVIAYGYTF
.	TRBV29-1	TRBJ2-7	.	TGCAGCGTTGAAGACACGACGGAGAGCTCCTACGAGCAGTACTTC	CSVEDTTESSYEQYF
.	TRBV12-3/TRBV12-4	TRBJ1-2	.	TGTGCCAGCAGTTACGTACTGACAGGCCGGGAGGGCTACACCTTC	CASSYVLTGREGYTF
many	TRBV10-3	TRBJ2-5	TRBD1	TGTGCCATCAGAGACAGGGAATATGCGACCCAGTACTTC	CAIRDREYATQYF
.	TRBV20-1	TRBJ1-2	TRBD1	TGCAGTGCTAGAGATCTAGGGGGCAGTAACTATGGCTACACCTTC	CSARDLGGSNYGYTF
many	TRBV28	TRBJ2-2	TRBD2	TGTGCCAGCAGTCTTCTAGCGGGGGTAACCGGGGAGCTGTTTTTT	CASSLLAGVTGELFF
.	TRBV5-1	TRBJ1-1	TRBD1	TGCGCCAGCAGCTTAGGGCAGAGGGGGCTAAATGAAGCTTTCTTT	CASSLGQRGLNEAFF
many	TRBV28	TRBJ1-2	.	TGTGCCAGCAGTTCTATATACAGGGATGGCTACACCTTC	CASSSIYRDGYTF
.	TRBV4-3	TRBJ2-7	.	TGCGCCAGCAGCCTAGCCCCCACAGAATCCTACGAGCAGTACTTC	CASSLAPTESYEQYF
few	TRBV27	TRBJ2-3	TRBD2	TGTGCCAGCAGTTTACTCCGTGTAGGAACGGGGGGTAGCACAGATACGCAGTATTTT	CASSLLRVGTGGSTDTQYF
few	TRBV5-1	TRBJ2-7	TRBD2	TGCGCCAGCAGCTTGGACGTTAGCGGGGACGAGCAGTACTTC	CASSLDVSGDEQYF
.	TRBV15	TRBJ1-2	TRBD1	TGTGCCACCAGCATGGACAGGAGTGGCTATGGCTACACCTTC	CATSMDRSGYGYTF
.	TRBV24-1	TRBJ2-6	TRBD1	TGTGCCACCAGTGATCAGGGGACAGGAAATACTGGGGCCAACGTCCTGACTTTC	CATSDQGTGNTGANVLTF
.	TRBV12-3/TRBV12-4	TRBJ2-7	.	TGTGCCAGCAGCGATTACTACGAGCAGTACTTC	CASSDYYEQYF
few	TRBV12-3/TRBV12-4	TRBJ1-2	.	TGTGCCAGCAGTTTGAACACGAAAAACTATGGCTACACCTTC	CASSLNTKNYGYTF
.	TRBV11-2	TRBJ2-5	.	TGTGCCAGCAGCTTTAGAGGGGCAGGACGTTACCAAGAGACCCAGTACTTC	CASSFRGAGRYQETQYF
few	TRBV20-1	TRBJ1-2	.	TGCAGTGCTAGAGTGGGGGGGGCATACTATGGCTACACCTTC	CSARVGGAYYGYTF
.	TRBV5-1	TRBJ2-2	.	TGCGCCAGCAGCTTGGCGGTTCAAGGATCCGGGGAGCTGTTTTTT	CASSLAVQGSGELFF
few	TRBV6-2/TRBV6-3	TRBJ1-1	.	TGTGCCAGCAGTGCCAACAGGGATGGGGGTGCTGAAGCTTTCTTT	CASSANRDGGAEAFF
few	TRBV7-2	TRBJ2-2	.	TGTGCCAGCAGCTTAGCGCATGCCTCAAACACCGGGGAGCTGTTTTTT	CASSLAHASNTGELFF
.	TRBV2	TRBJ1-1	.	TGTGCCAGCCGCCCGGGGGGATTGAACACTGAAGCTTTCTTT	CASRPGGLNTEAFF
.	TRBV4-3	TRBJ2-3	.	TGCGCCAGCAGCTCGAGACCTACAGATACGCAGTATTTT	CASSSRPTDTQYF
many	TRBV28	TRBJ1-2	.	TGTGCCAGCAAGCCAACGCTTTATGGCTACACCTTC	CASKPTLYGYTF
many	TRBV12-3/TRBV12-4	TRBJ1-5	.	TGTGCCAGCAGTTTTGCTATGGGGAATCAGCCCCAGCATTTT	CASSFAMGNQPQHF
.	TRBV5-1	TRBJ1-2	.	TGCGCCAGCAGCTTGGCAATGGGGGGTTCGGGATATGGCTACACCTTC	CASSLAMGGSGYGYTF
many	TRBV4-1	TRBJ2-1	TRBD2	TGCGCCAGCAGCCAAGGCTCTAGCGGGGGTGACCTCCTTCAGTTCTTC	CASSQGSSGGDLLQFF
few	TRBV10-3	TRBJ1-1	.	TGTGCCATCAGTGAGTCTTTCGGCGGGCGGGGAACTGAAGCTTTCTTT	CAISESFGGRGTEAFF
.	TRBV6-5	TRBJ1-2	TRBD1	TGTGCCAGCAGTACGTACCTGGACAGGGAGAACTATGGCTACACCTTC	CASSTYLDRENYGYTF
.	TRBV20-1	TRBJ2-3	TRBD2	TGCAGTGCTAGACTAGCGGCCCTCACAGATACGCAGTATTTT	CSARLAALTDTQYF
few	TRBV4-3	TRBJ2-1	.	TGCGCCAGCAGCCGTACTAGCCTTTCGGATGAGCAGTTCTTC	CASSRTSLSDEQFF
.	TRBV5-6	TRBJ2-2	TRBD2	TGTGCCAGCAGCTTGGTGCGGACTAGCGCCACCGGGGAGCTGTTTTTT	CASSLVRTSATGELFF
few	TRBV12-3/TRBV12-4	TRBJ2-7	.	TGTGCCAGCAGTATCGGGGCCGGATCCTACGAGCAGTACTTC	CASSIGAGSYEQYF
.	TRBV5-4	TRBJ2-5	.	TGTGCCAGCAGCTTGGCCTGGGGTTATGTCATTGGGGCACAGGAGACCCAGTACTTC	CASSLAWGYVIGAQETQYF
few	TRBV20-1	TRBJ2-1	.	TGCAGTGCTAGAGTGGTCTTGGGGGAGCAGTTCTTC	CSARVVLGEQFF